This T cell receptor beta chain was recorded in a study of vaccination and CD4 T cells after COVID-19. As for the study in general: The cells were exposed to overlapping spike peptides originating from SARS-CoV-2, HCoV-NL63, HCoV-OC43 and HCoV-229E for stimulation.

Treatment noted: approximately nine-day PBMC culture with coronavirus spike peptide pools or control peptides (ViraFEST assay). Ahead of the COVID-19 pandemic (2011-2018), the CD4+ T cells of the unexposed donor were collected. In the ViraFEST assay, peptide-pool expansion preceded TCR sequencing of expanded clonotypes. After being plated at two million per well, PBMCs were cultured with about 10 IU/ml IL-2 and approximately 10 ug/ml peptide pools. CDR3 size: 16 residues. Germline CDR1 and CDR2: MNHEY and SMNVEV (reference sequence). Sequencing of DNA taken from cultured CD4+ T cells relied on the Oncomine TCR Beta short-read assay. The source of extracted genomic DNA was cultured CD4+ T cells. TCRdb used MiXCR to reprocess the PCR reads, holding one entry per CDR3 protein. The sample contains 9,900 or so distinct CDR3 sequences, about 30% of which appear only once. This clonotype showed up just a few times. Its matching antigen is unknown. One junction end does not reproduce the germline sequence, and a read error may be involved.

The chain employs TRBV27 and TRBJ1-5; the D gene is possibly TRBD1 (6 bases). This TCR derives from a human donor in good health. The specimen sequenced was CD4+ T cells from blood, cultured in vitro. The CDR3, as DNA: TGCACCAGCAGTTTATCGGTTGGGACATTAAATCAGCCCCAGCATTTT. Its protein product is CTSSLSVGTLNQPQHF.